Included here is one T cell receptor beta chain sequence, with context. Only in-frame clones appear in the TCRdb table, and some are missing; sequencing was by immunoSEQ multiplex PCR. The data show tens of thousands of clones, 94% seen once. This specimen comes from a study of technical replicates of blood from a few donors. The TCR was taken from a human donor in good health. The sequencing input was T cells isolated from PBMCs.

The CDR3 DNA reads as TGTGCCAGCAGCAAAGATTGTGGGCGTGGACAGGTCGCCTCCTACGAGCAGTACTTC. As protein: CASSKDCGRGQVASYEQYF. The rearrangement links TRBV21-1 to TRBJ2-7; the table's D call, TRBD1, has no DNA check behind it. TRBV21-1 is deemed a pseudogene. This CDR3 spans 19 amino acids.